This entry features one TCR beta chain sequence. Its target is not known. This sample is part of a study of radiotherapy plus CTLA-4 blockade in lung cancer. Study-wide findings and caveats: Peripheral blood showed expansion of tumor-derived TCR clones after radiotherapy and ipilimumab.

Patients in the study, people with chemo-refractory metastatic non-small-cell lung cancer, received focal radiation plus ipilimumab CTLA-4 blockade. V was clipped by 3 bases and J by 3 bases, with 9 bases between them. CDR1 and CDR2 from the germline V gene are ENHRY and SYGVKD. This CDR3 contains 13 residues. Only in-frame clones appear in the TCRdb table, and some are missing; sequencing was by immunoSEQ multiplex PCR. Of tens of thousands of clones listed, about 80% are singletons. The specimen comprised peripheral blood, sampled from a patient treated with radiotherapy plus ipilimumab. The TCR was taken from a human donor with non-small cell lung cancer who had a complete response to radiotherapy plus ipilimumab. This sequence joins TRBV10-3 and TRBJ2-7; perhaps TRBD1 as D (5 bases). In DNA form, the CDR3 reads TGTGCCATCAGTGACGGCAGGGACTACGAGCAGTACTTC. This codes for CAISDGRDYEQYF.